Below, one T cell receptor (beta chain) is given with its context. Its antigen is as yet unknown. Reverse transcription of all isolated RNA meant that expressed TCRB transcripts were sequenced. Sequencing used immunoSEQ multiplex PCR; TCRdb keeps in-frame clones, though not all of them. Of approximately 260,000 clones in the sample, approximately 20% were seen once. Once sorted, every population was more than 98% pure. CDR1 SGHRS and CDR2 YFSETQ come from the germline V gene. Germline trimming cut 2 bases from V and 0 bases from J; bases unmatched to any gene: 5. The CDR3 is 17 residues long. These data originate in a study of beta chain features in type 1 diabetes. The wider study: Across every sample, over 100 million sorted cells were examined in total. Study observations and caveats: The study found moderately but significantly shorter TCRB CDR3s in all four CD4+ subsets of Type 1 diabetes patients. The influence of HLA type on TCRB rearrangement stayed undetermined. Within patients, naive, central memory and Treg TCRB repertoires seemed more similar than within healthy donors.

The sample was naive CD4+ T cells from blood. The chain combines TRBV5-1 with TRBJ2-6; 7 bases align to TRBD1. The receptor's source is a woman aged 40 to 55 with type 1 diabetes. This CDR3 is CASSLPGQSSGANVLTF. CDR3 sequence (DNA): TGCGCCAGCAGCTTACCGGGACAGTCCTCTGGGGCCAACGTCCTGACTTTC.